This entry describes one T cell receptor beta chain. Genes and germline are mouse. The read is 1 residue too short to cover the CDR3 end, so that end is filled in from the germline J gene. This entry belongs to a study of tissue T cells after allogeneic stem cell transplantation. The time point denotes: mouse harvest day 14 after allogeneic transplant. Tail vein injection delivered 10^7 T-cell-depleted bone marrow cells and 10^6 splenic CD5+ T cells. Sequenced by immunoSEQ multiplex PCR; TCRdb stores in-frame clones only, minus some. The sample lists 4,000 to 5,000 clones; about two fifths were seen once. From germline, CDR1 is KGHPV and CDR2 FQNQEV (reference sequence). V lost 4 bases to trimming and J lost 1 base, with 5 bases between them. The CDR3 is 13 residues long.

The specimen sequenced was gut tissue. The rearrangement links TRBV26 to TRBJ2-1; D is unresolved. This sequence originates from a female BALB/c mouse given C57BL/6 T cells with graft-versus-host disease after an allogeneic hematopoietic cell transplant. CDR3 DNA, as far as it was read: TGTGCCAGCAGTCGTCGGAACTATGCTGAGCAGTTC. Protein sequence: CASSRRNYAEQF. In full, the CDR3 is CASSRRNYAEQFF.